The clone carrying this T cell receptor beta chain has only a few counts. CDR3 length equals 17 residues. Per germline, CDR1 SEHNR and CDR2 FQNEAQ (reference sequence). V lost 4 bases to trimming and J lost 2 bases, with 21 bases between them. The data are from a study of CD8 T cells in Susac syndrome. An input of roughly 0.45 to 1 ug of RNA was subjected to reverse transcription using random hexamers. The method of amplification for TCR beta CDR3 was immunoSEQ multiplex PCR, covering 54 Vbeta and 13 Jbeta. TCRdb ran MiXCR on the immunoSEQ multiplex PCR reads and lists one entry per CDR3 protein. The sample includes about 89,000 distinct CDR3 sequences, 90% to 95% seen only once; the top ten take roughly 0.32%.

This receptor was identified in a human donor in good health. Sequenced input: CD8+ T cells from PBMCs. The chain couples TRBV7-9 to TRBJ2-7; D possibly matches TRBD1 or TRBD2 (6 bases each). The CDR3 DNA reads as TGTGCCAGCAGCTCCCCAGCAGGGGCGGGACATACCTACGAGCAGTACTTC. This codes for CASSSPAGAGHTYEQYF.